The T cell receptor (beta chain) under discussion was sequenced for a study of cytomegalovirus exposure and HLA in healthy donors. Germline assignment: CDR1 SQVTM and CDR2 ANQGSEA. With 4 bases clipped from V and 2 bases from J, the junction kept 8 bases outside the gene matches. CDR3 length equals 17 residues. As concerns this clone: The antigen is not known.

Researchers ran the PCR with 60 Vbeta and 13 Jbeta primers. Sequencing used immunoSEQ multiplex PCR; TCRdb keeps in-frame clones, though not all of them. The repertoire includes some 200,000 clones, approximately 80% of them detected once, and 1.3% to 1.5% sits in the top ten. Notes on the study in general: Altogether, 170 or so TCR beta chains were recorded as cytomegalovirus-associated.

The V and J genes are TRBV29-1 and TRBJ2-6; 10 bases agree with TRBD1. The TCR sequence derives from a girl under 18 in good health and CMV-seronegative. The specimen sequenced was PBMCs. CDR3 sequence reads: CSVGSGTGVPGANVLTF. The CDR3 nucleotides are TGCAGCGTTGGATCAGGGACAGGGGTTCCTGGGGCCAACGTCCTGACTTTC.